This entry lists 21 T cell receptor beta chains sequenced from one sample in a study of blood T cell repertoires in COVID-19. Libraries were prepared by immunoSEQ multiplex PCR; TCRdb keeps only in-frame clonotypes and omits some of them. The top ten hold around 15% of the sample, which has hundreds of thousands of clones, under 90% seen once. The sample comprised PBMCs or T cells enriched from blood (not recorded which). The receptors come from a man aged 18 to 30 who had recovered from COVID-19.

The chain couples TRBV9 to TRBJ2-3, with 12 bases aligning to TRBD1. The CDR3 totals 16 residues. V lost 1 base, J lost 5 bases, and 5 bases stayed unmatched. Germline CDR1 reads SGDLS; CDR2 reads YYNGEE. Written as DNA, the CDR3 is TGTGCCAGCAGCGTATGGGACAGGGGGCGAGGAGATACGCAGTATTTT. Its translation is CASSVWDRGRGDTQYF.

This chain connects TRBV30 to TRBJ2-3, with D possibly matching TRBD2 (6 bases). There are 10 residues in the CDR3. Germline assignment: CDR1 GTSNPN and CDR2 SVGIG (reference sequence). The CDR3 DNA reads TGTGGGGGGGGCACAGATACGCAGTATTTT. Encoded protein: CGGGTDTQYF. The variable domain in full, with the rest retrieved from reference TRBV30 and TRBJ2-3, is SQTIHQWPATLVQPVGSPLSLECTVEGTSNPNLYWYRQAAGRGLQLLFYSVGIGQISSEVPQNLSASRPQDRQFILSSKKLLLSDSGFYLCGGGTDTQYFGPGTRLTVL.

This chain uses TRBV6-4 with TRBJ2-1, with TRBD2 matching over 11 bases. The CDR3 has 15 amino acids. Germline V lookup: CDR1 MRHNA, CDR2 SNTAGT. J gave up 6 bases and V 4 bases, and 5 bases lay outside the gene matches. The CDR3 region has the DNA TGTGCCAGCAGTGCAACTAGCGGGAGCGGCAATGAGCAGTTCTTC. Amino acids: CASSATSGSGNEQFF.

This chain connects TRBV7-9 to TRBJ2-5; 9 nucleotides align to TRBD2. The CDR3 contains 15 residues. The germline V gene encodes CDR1 SEHNR and CDR2 FQNEAQ (reference sequence). The V segment lost 5 bases and the J segment 5 bases; nucleotides outside the gene matches: 9. The CDR3 DNA reads TGTGCCAGCAGCCATAGCGGGACTAGCAGGGAGACCCAGTACTTC. Translating it yields CASSHSGTSRETQYF.

The chain links TRBV7-9 to TRBJ1-1; D is ambiguous. The length of the CDR3 is 16 residues. Trimming removed 2 bases at V and 0 bases at J, with 13 bases between. CDR1 and CDR2 (germline): SEHNR, FQNEAQ (reference sequence). The CDR3 DNA sequence: TGTGCCAGCAGCTTATCCCCGGGTATGGTGAACACTGAAGCTTTCTTT. It is translated as CASSLSPGMVNTEAFF.

The J gene is TRBJ1-1, the V gene TRBV18; 7 bases fit TRBD1. CDR1 is KGHSH, CDR2 LQKENI, per germline. V shed 8 bases, J shed 4 bases, and the junction held 10 bases outside the gene matches. This CDR3 contains 14 residues. The CDR3 reads CASTFQGDGTEAFF. CDR3 sequence (DNA): TGTGCCAGCACATTCCAGGGGGACGGCACTGAAGCTTTCTTT.

This chain links TRBV6-4 with TRBJ1-2, with 10 nucleotides matching TRBD1. V lost 6 bases to trimming and J lost 5 bases; unmatched junction nucleotides: 6. CDR1 is MRHNA, CDR2 SNTAGT, per germline. This CDR3 has 14 residues. The CDR3 DNA follows: TGTGCCAGCAGGCCGGGACAGGGGTTGTATGGCTACACCTTC. Protein: CASRPGQGLYGYTF.

The V gene is TRBV6-2 or TRBV6-3, the J gene TRBJ1-4; D is uncertain. The CDR3 runs to 15 residues. CDR1 and CDR2 (germline): MNHEY, SVGEGT. V was cut by 2 bases and J by 4 bases, with 11 bases left in between. In nucleotides, the CDR3 is TGTGCCAGCAGTTACGGTGGTCAGGATAATGAAAAACTGTTTTTT. Translating gives CASSYGGQDNEKLFF.

V is TRBV28 and J is TRBJ1-2, with TRBD1 matching over 7 bases. The CDR3 is 14 residues long. The germline V gene has CDR1 MDHEN and CDR2 SYDVKM. The V gene end was trimmed by 5 bases and the J gene end by 5 bases; junction bases not matched to a gene: 8. CDR3 DNA: TGTGCCAGCAGTGAGGGGACAGCCCCTTATGGCTACACCTTC. Translating it yields CASSEGTAPYGYTF.

J is TRBJ2-7 and V is TRBV19; D not certain. The V gene's germline CDR1 is LNHDA and CDR2 SQIVND (reference sequence). V was shortened by 5 bases and J by 7 bases, with 9 bases between the two germline ends. This CDR3 has 11 amino acids. In DNA, the CDR3 is TGTGCCAGTAGTTCCCTCTTGGAGCAGTACTTC. It encodes CASSSLLEQYF.

The J gene is TRBJ2-3, the V gene TRBV5-1, with TRBD2 identical over 13 bases. Looked up from germline, CDR1 is SGHRS and CDR2 is YFSETQ. Germline trimming cut 4 bases from V and 5 bases from J; bases unmatched to any gene: 10. CDR3 size: 17 residues. Here the CDR3 reads CASSPGLAGVFQDTQYF. Written as DNA, the CDR3 is TGCGCCAGCAGCCCAGGACTAGCGGGAGTTTTTCAAGATACGCAGTATTTT.

J is TRBJ1-3 and V is TRBV2; maybe TRBD1 (5 bases). Trimming cost V 5 bases and J 4 bases, with 21 bases left between them. This CDR3 region has 17 residues. The V gene's germline CDR1 is SNHLY and CDR2 FYNNEI. The CDR3 region has the DNA TGTGCCAGCAGTCTGGAAGGGACTTGGGGATCCGGAAACACCATATATTTT. Translating it yields CASSLEGTWGSGNTIYF.

This clone was recorded a few times. The chain recombines TRBV19 with TRBJ2-7, with D possibly being TRBD1 (6 bases). Per germline, CDR1 LNHDA and CDR2 SQIVND (reference sequence). V was pared by 3 bases and J by 2 bases, with 11 bases between. The CDR3 spans 14 residues. The CDR3 nucleotides are TGTGCCAGTAGTATCCAGGGGTTCCCCTACGAGCAGTACTTC. As protein: CASSIQGFPYEQYF.

This chain joins TRBV30 and TRBJ2-7; 12 nucleotides agree with TRBD1. Germline V CDR1 and CDR2: GTSNPN, SVGIG (reference sequence). J lost 7 bases, V lost 2 bases, and 3 bases had no gene match. The CDR3 loop spans 13 amino acids. This chain's CDR3 is CAWSRDRGQEQYF. The CDR3, as DNA: TGTGCCTGGAGTAGGGACAGGGGGCAGGAGCAGTACTTC.

The CDR3 protein is CASSPPGQSNTEAFF. CDR3 DNA sequence: TGTGCCAGCAGTCCTCCGGGACAATCGAACACTGAAGCTTTCTTT. The chain is built from TRBV28 and TRBJ1-1, with D perhaps matching TRBD1 (6 bases). Germline V gene sequence: CDR1 MDHEN, CDR2 SYDVKM. Trimming took 5 bases from V and 1 from J, leaving 14 bases between them. The CDR3 is made up of 15 amino acids.

A single count supports this clone. The chain joins TRBV9 to TRBJ1-5; D remains unclear. V was clipped by 3 bases and J by 10 bases, with 17 bases between them. CDR1 is SGDLS and CDR2 is YYNGEE in the germline V gene. The CDR3 covers 14 residues. CDR3 sequence reads: CASSDRDTWQPQHF. Written as DNA, the CDR3 is TGTGCCAGCAGCGACCGGGATACCTGGCAACCCCAGCATTTT. The full variable domain, with the rest looked up from reference TRBV9 and TRBJ1-5, is DSGVTQTPKHLITATGQRVTLRCSPRSGDLSVYWYQQSLDQGLQFLIQYYNGEERAKGNILERFSAQQFPDLHSELNLSSLELGDSALYFCASSDRDTWQPQHFGDGTRLSIL.

V usage is TRBV9 and J usage is TRBJ2-1; D perhaps matches TRBD2 (6 bases). The germline V gene encodes CDR1 SGDLS and CDR2 YYNGEE. CDR3 length: 18 amino acids. V was trimmed by 0 bases and J by 8 bases, leaving 24 bases between them. The CDR3 reads CASSVGSPGVMGRDEQFF. For the CDR3, the DNA is TGTGCCAGCAGCGTAGGGAGCCCGGGAGTTATGGGACGGGATGAGCAGTTCTTC.

This chain joins TRBV12-3 or TRBV12-4 and TRBJ2-3; no reliable D call. The CDR3 has 12 amino acids. The V end lost 5 bases, the J end lost 3 bases, and 6 bases lay between the germline ends. Here the CDR3 reads CASSLFTDTQYF. Here the CDR3 DNA reads TGTGCCAGCAGTCTCTTTACAGATACGCAGTATTTT.

The chain couples TRBV11-2 to TRBJ2-7; D is unclear. This CDR3 is 14 amino acids long. V was pared by 6 bases and J by 1 base, with 13 bases between. CDR1 is SGHAT, CDR2 FQNNGV, per germline. The CDR3 nucleotides read TGTGCCAGCAGACGCACTACGACGTCCTACGAGCAGTACTTC. Translating gives CASRRTTTSYEQYF.

This clone was recorded once. V is TRBV19 and J is TRBJ1-5; possibly TRBD1 for D (5 bases). The germline CDR1 and CDR2 sequences are LNHDA and SQIVND (reference sequence). This CDR3 comprises 15 residues. The V end was cut by 0 bases, the J end by 4 bases, with 10 bases between. CDR3 coding DNA: TGTGCCAGTAGTATAGATTGGGGGGGTAATCAGCCCCAGCATTTT. Translation: CASSIDWGGNQPQHF.

In its sample, this clone was seen a few times. The chain couples TRBV27 to TRBJ2-7; D may be TRBD2 (6 bases). The CDR3 covers 11 residues. The V and J ends lost 6 bases and 3 bases respectively, with 6 bases between them. CDR1 is MNHEY and CDR2 is SMNVEV in the germline V gene (reference sequence). The CDR3 DNA follows: TGTGCCAGCAGCGGGAGCTACGAGCAGTACTTC. Protein sequence: CASSGSYEQYF.